There are a few counts of the clone carrying this TCR beta chain. Its antigen is as yet unknown. Trimming left V 0 bases short and J 5 bases short, with 18 bases between. Germline V gene data show CDR1 as SGHRS and CDR2 as YFSETQ. The CDR3 is made up of 16 amino acids. The sample originates from a study of T-cell reconstitution after alpha-beta-depleted transplantation in children. Unique molecular identifiers featured in how the TCRbeta library was prepared. MiXCR, run by TCRdb on the PCR reads, gives a single entry per CDR3 protein. This sample has 530,000 or so distinct CDR3 sequences, with 25% to 30% found just once. Study-level results: Approximately two months post-transplant, alpha-beta T cells reportedly originated from several hundred expanded graft clones. Recipient T cells and thymic progenitors that survived gave rise to the high TCRbeta diversity observed at day 60 in some patients.

The source of this sequence is a boy under three years old with Wiskott-Aldrich syndrome, due to receive a stem cell transplant. The genes are TRBV5-1 and TRBJ2-7; possible D gene TRBD2, 6 bases. The input for sequencing was PBMCs, taken before TCRalphabeta/CD19-depleted stem cell transplant. The CDR3 loop is CASSLEAGTRPHEQYF. The CDR3 DNA follows: TGCGCCAGCAGCTTGGAGGCCGGGACTCGACCCCACGAGCAGTACTTC.